This T cell receptor (beta chain) was obtained from a study of T cells in localized non-small cell lung cancer. Study results and limitations: Turning up in adjacent lung were a median about 61 of the top 100 tumor clones.

TCRdb's copy holds only in-frame clones and misses some; the assay was immunoSEQ multiplex PCR. The sample lists around 2,200 clones, about 31% occurring once. Between the trimmed V and J ends, which lost 4 bases and 2 bases, there was a span of 14 bases. The CDR3 is 15 residues long. Germline-derived CDR1 and CDR2 are SGHNT and YENEEA. Only a few counts were recorded for this clone. No antigen is known for it. The sequencing here drew on normal lung tissue next to the tumor, taken before any cancer treatment. The clonotype comes from a female donor of 60 years or more with stage I squamous cell lung carcinoma. J is TRBJ1-2 and V is TRBV11-3; D might be TRBD1 (6 bases). The CDR3 DNA follows: TGTGCCAGCAGCTCCCTGGGGGGGCGCAACTATGGCTACACCTTC. Amino acids: CASSSLGGRNYGYTF.